A single sample gave rise to the 16 T cell receptor beta chains below, sequenced in a study of CD8 T cells in Susac syndrome. The authors reverse transcribed 0.5 to 1 ug RNA with random hexamers. One entry per CDR3 protein results from TCRdb running MiXCR on the immunoSEQ multiplex PCR reads. The top ten clones hold 0.45% to 0.55% of a sample with about 76,000 distinct CDR3 sequences, roughly 92% of them seen once. Sequences were obtained from CD8+ T cells from PBMCs. These receptor sequences come from a human donor with Susac syndrome.

This clonotype was observed a few times. The chain couples TRBV15 to TRBJ1-1; the D is unclear. The length of the CDR3 is 14 residues. V was trimmed by 0 bases and J by 2 bases, leaving 7 bases between them. Per germline, CDR1 LNHNV and CDR2 YYDKDF (reference sequence). CDR3 sequence (DNA): TGTGCCACCAGCAGAGATCGGGGAAACACTGAAGCTTTCTTT. Protein sequence: CATSRDRGNTEAFF.

This clonotype was seen once. V usage is TRBV30 and J usage is TRBJ2-1, with TRBD2 matching 8 bases. This CDR3 spans 14 amino acids. The ends lost 2 bases at V and 7 bases at J; junction bases unmatched: 7. The V gene's germline CDR1 is GTSNPN and CDR2 SVGIG (reference sequence). As DNA, the CDR3 is TGTGCCTGGAGTAGTGGCGGGAGGTATAATGAGCAGTTCTTC. This sequence encodes CAWSSGGRYNEQFF.

This chain connects TRBV7-9 to TRBJ2-7; D is unclear. CDR1 and CDR2 (germline): SEHNR, FQNEAQ (reference sequence). V lost 7 bases and J lost 5, with 9 bases in between. The CDR3 length is 11 residues. As DNA, the CDR3 is TGTGCCAGCACCACCGATAACGAGCAGTACTTC. Translating it yields CASTTDNEQYF.

This clonotype was seen a single time. V gene TRBV6-6 combines with J gene TRBJ2-1, with 8 nucleotides matching TRBD2. After removal of 0 bases from V and 7 bases from J, the junction contained 8 bases not matched to a gene. Per the germline V gene, CDR1 is MNHNY and CDR2 is SVGAGI (reference sequence). This CDR3 spans 16 amino acids. CDR3 in amino acids: CASSYSGEREWNEQFF. CDR3 DNA: TGTGCCAGCAGTTACTCTGGCGAGCGGGAGTGGAATGAGCAGTTCTTC.

The chain uses TRBV27 and TRBJ1-5; TRBD1 aligns across 8 bases. The germline V gene has CDR1 MNHEY and CDR2 SMNVEV (reference sequence). V was pared by 9 bases and J by 7 bases, with 5 bases of the junction left unmatched. The CDR3 contains 12 residues. CDR3 amino acids: CASQTGGQPQHF. For the CDR3, the DNA is TGTGCCAGTCAAACAGGGGGGCAGCCCCAGCATTTT.

This chain connects TRBV6-1 to TRBJ1-2, with a possible D match to TRBD1 (6 bases). The CDR3 totals 15 residues. The germline gives CDR1 MNHNS, CDR2 SASEGT. Trimming removed 4 bases from V and 0 bases from J, with 12 bases in between. The CDR3 protein is CASSVRGWTNYGYTF. CDR3 coding DNA: TGTGCCAGCAGTGTCAGGGGCTGGACTAACTATGGCTACACCTTC.

The V and J genes are TRBV20-1 and TRBJ2-3, with TRBD2 matching over 9 bases. Germline loops: CDR1 DFQATT, CDR2 SNEGSKA (reference sequence). The V segment lost 4 bases and the J segment 1 base; nucleotides outside the gene matches: 0. This CDR3 spans 13 amino acids. This CDR3 is CSAIAGGTDTQYF. For the CDR3, the DNA is TGCAGTGCTATAGCGGGAGGCACAGATACGCAGTATTTT.

The rearrangement uses TRBV28 and TRBJ1-5; perhaps TRBD1 as D (6 bases). Trimming took 6 bases from V and 0 from J, leaving 12 bases between them. The CDR3 length is 15 residues. Germline lookup yields CDR1 MDHEN and CDR2 SYDVKM. In DNA, the CDR3 is TGTGCCAGCAGCAAACGGACAGATAGCAATCAGCCCCAGCATTTT. This encodes CASSKRTDSNQPQHF.

V and J are TRBV3-1 and TRBJ2-5, with D tentatively TRBD2 (6 bases). V dropped 1 base and J dropped 4 bases, with 13 bases sitting between them. The CDR3 totals 15 residues. Germline CDR1 and CDR2: LGHDT and YNNKEL (reference sequence). The CDR3 here is CASSQANRRGETQYF. The CDR3 nucleotides read TGTGCCAGCAGCCAAGCCAACAGGCGGGGAGAGACCCAGTACTTC.

This chain uses TRBV27 with TRBJ1-1; 7 bases are a match to TRBD1. The length of the CDR3 is 15 residues. V lost 6 bases and J lost 0; bases outside the gene matches: 7. Germline CDR1 reads MNHEY; CDR2 reads SMNVEV (reference sequence). The CDR3 DNA sequence: TGTGCCAGCAGCCGATTAGGGACAGTGAACACTGAAGCTTTCTTT. This gives the protein CASSRLGTVNTEAFF.

This sequence joins TRBV20-1 and TRBJ1-5; the match to TRBD1 covers 10 bases. The CDR3 extends over 14 amino acids. Trimming removed 5 bases from V and 3 bases from J; junction bases left unmatched: 4. Germline values: CDR1 DFQATT, CDR2 SNEGSKA (reference sequence). CDR3 bases: TGCAGTGCTTGGACAGGGGGAATCAATCAGCCCCAGCATTTT. This codes for CSAWTGGINQPQHF.

The chain links TRBV30 to TRBJ2-2; D possibly corresponds to TRBD2 (5 bases). Trimming cost V 2 bases and J 7 bases, with 11 bases left between them. The CDR3 runs 13 residues. Germline V lookup: CDR1 GTSNPN, CDR2 SVGIG (reference sequence). In DNA form, the CDR3 reads TGTGCCTGGAGTTGGCTAGCCGGCGGGGAGCTGTTTTTT. This sequence encodes CAWSWLAGGELFF.

The chain carries TRBV7-2 and TRBJ1-5; 8 bases are a match to TRBD1. Germline CDR1 reads SGHTA; CDR2 reads FQGNSA. This CDR3 comprises 15 residues. J lost 7 bases, V lost 6 bases, and 11 bases had no gene match. CDR3 region: CASSDGQGSWQPQHF. CDR3 DNA: TGTGCCAGCAGTGATGGACAGGGATCCTGGCAGCCCCAGCATTTT.

CDR3 sequence (DNA): TGCGCCAGCAGCTTGGAGGGGATAACTGTCACAGATACGCAGTATTTT. The encoded protein is CASSLEGITVTDTQYF. This chain joins TRBV5-1 and TRBJ2-3; perhaps TRBD1 as D (5 bases). Germline loops: CDR1 SGHRS, CDR2 YFSETQ. V was cut by 0 bases and J by 2 bases, with 13 bases left in between. This CDR3 has 16 residues.

The chain has TRBV6-2 or TRBV6-3 and TRBJ2-2; 7 nucleotides align to TRBD1. The V gene's germline CDR1 is MNHEY and CDR2 SVGEGT. After removal of 7 bases from V and 3 bases from J, the junction contained 5 bases not matched to a gene. The CDR3 is 14 residues long. The CDR3 DNA reads TGTGCCAGCACCGGGACAGTGCACACCGGGGAGCTGTTTTTT. Its protein product is CASTGTVHTGELFF.

For the CDR3, the DNA is TGTGCCAGCAGCTTAGGACTAAACAATGAGCAGTTCTTC. As protein: CASSLGLNNEQFF. This chain uses TRBV7-9 with TRBJ2-1; the D gene is possibly TRBD2 (5 bases). The CDR3 totals 13 residues. The germline gives CDR1 SEHNR, CDR2 FQNEAQ (reference sequence). The V gene lost 1 base and the J gene lost 5 bases, with 6 bases spanning the gap.